These T cell receptor beta chains were read from a single sample in a study of cytomegalovirus exposure and HLA in healthy donors. TCRdb keeps only in-frame clones here, not all; method: immunoSEQ multiplex PCR. Here the sample spans 150,000 or so clones, around 74% being singletons. Sequenced material: PBMCs. These receptor sequences come from a male donor in good health and CMV-seronegative. The CDR3 runs from the conserved cysteine through the conserved F or W. D genes are given only for firm matches. Clone size is shown for a subset of rows, as once, few, many or a class of expanded clone.

>TRBJ2-5|-|TRBD1|TRBV15
TGTGCCACCAGCAGAGGAGGGTCAGGGGGCGTCGGAGAGACCCAGTACTTC
CATSRGGSGGVGETQYF
>TRBJ1-5|-|TRBD1|TRBV18
TGTGCCAGCTCACCAACGACAGGGGGCAATCAGCCCCAGCATTTT
CASSPTTGGNQPQHF
>TRBJ2-5|few|-|TRBV4-2
TGTGCCAGCAGCCAAGAGTCGTGGGGGCGGGAGACCCAGTACTTC
CASSQESWGRETQYF
>TRBJ2-1|few|TRBD2|TRBV9
TGTGCCAGCAGCGCGATAGCGGGGGGGGATGAGCAGTTCTTC
CASSAIAGGDEQFF
>TRBJ2-1|few|TRBD1|TRBV28
TGTGCCAGCAGCAACCCCCGCCGGACAGGGGACGGGAATGAGCAGTTCTTC
CASSNPRRTGDGNEQFF
>TRBJ1-5|few|TRBD1|TRBV9
TGTGCCAGCAGCGTAGGTTCAGGGGGGAGCAATCAGCCCCAGCATTTT
CASSVGSGGSNQPQHF
>TRBJ2-5|few|-|TRBV13
TGTGCCAGCAGCTCAGCGGGACCCACAGGGGAGACCCAGTACTTC
CASSSAGPTGETQYF
>TRBJ1-2|-|-|TRBV9
TGTGCCAGCAGCGTAGAGCATTCCTATGGCTACACCTTC
CASSVEHSYGYTF
>TRBJ2-7|-|TRBD2|TRBV27
TGTGCCAGCAGCCCTAGCGGGAGTAAGTACGAGCAGTACTTC
CASSPSGSKYEQYF
>TRBJ2-1|-|TRBD2|TRBV18
TGTGCCAGCTCACCGGGCCTGGCGGGGGGCTCCTACAATGAGCAGTTCTTC
CASSPGLAGGSYNEQFF
>TRBJ2-7|-|-|TRBV28
TGTGCCAGCAGTTTCCGCCAGGGACTCGGGCAGTACTTC
CASSFRQGLGQYF
>TRBJ2-1|-|TRBD2|TRBV2
TGTGCCAGCGCCGGGGGGGCCTCCTACAATGAGCAGTTCTTC
CASAGGASYNEQFF
>TRBJ1-1|-|TRBD1|TRBV5-1
TGCGCCAGCAGCTCCGGGACAGGGTTCACTGAAGCTTTCTTT
CASSSGTGFTEAFF
>TRBJ1-5|-|TRBD1|TRBV28
TGTGCCAGCAGAGGACAGGGGATTCGGCAGCCCCAGCATTTT
CASRGQGIRQPQHF
>TRBJ2-1|-|-|TRBV11-2
TGTGCCAGCAGTTACGCTAGCTACAATGAGCAGTTCTTC
CASSYASYNEQFF
>TRBJ2-7|few|TRBD1|TRBV5-8
TGTGCCAGCAGCACAGACAGGGTCGACGAGCAGTACTTC
CASSTDRVDEQYF
>TRBJ2-1|once|-|TRBV6-5
TGTGCCAGCAGTTACGGGGCGGTCCGCTCCTACAATGAGCAGTTCTTC
CASSYGAVRSYNEQFF
>TRBJ1-5|-|TRBD1|TRBV18
TGTGCCAGCTCACGAGGGACAGGGGGCAATCAGCCCCAGCATTTT
CASSRGTGGNQPQHF
>TRBJ1-4|-|-|TRBV4-1
TGCGCCAGCAGCCAAGAGTGGGGGGGAGTAGAAAAACTGTTTTTT
CASSQEWGGVEKLFF
>TRBJ1-5|once|TRBD1|TRBV27
TGTGCCAGCAGTCAACAGGGGAGCAATCAGCCCCAGCATTTT
CASSQQGSNQPQHF
>TRBJ2-7|once|TRBD1|TRBV4-3
TGCGCCAGCAGCCTGCGGGACAGGGTATCCGAGCAGTACTTC
CASSLRDRVSEQYF
>TRBJ2-1|once|TRBD2|TRBV18
TGTGCCAGCTCACCACTAGCGGGATACAATGAGCAGTTCTTC
CASSPLAGYNEQFF
>TRBJ1-2|-|-|TRBV6-6
TGTGCCAGTAACGGGGGGAACTATGGCTACACCTTC
CASNGGNYGYTF
>TRBJ2-7|-|-|TRBV15
TGTGCCACCAGCAGAAAGGCAGGGGCGTACGAGCAGTACTTC
CATSRKAGAYEQYF
>TRBJ2-3|once|TRBD2|TRBV7-8
TGTGCCAGCAGCCCACTAGCGGGGGGTACAGATACGCAGTATTTT
CASSPLAGGTDTQYF
>TRBJ1-2|-|-|TRBV28
TGTGCCAGCAGGGTTGGTGAGGTTCCTGGCTACACCTTC
CASRVGEVPGYTF
>TRBJ1-6|-|-|TRBV11-2
TGTGCCAGCAGCTTTGTGGATTGGGGACATTTTAATTCACCCCTCCACTTT
CASSFVDWGHFNSPLHF
>TRBJ2-5|-|-|TRBV5-6
TGTGCCAGCAGCTTACGGGCCAGGGGTCTTCAAGAGACCCAGTACTTC
CASSLRARGLQETQYF
>TRBJ2-7|-|TRBD2|TRBV27
TGTGCCAGCAGGAATCGTGAGAGTAGCGGGATCAACGAGCAGTACTTC
CASRNRESSGINEQYF
>TRBJ1-2|-|TRBD1|TRBV9
TGTGCCAGCAGCGGACGGACAGGGGAAGGAGAGAACTATGGCTACACCTTC
CASSGRTGEGENYGYTF
>TRBJ2-3|-|TRBD2|TRBV15
TGTGCCACCAGCAGAGAGGGTAGCGGGAGGGAAGATACGCAGTATTTT
CATSREGSGREDTQYF
>TRBJ1-4|once|-|TRBV25-1
TGTGCCAGCAGTGGCCTAAATGAAAAACTGTTTTTT
CASSGLNEKLFF
>TRBJ2-4|few|-|TRBV19
TGTGCCAGTAGTGACAGGCCCAAAAACATTCAGTACTTC
CASSDRPKNIQYF
>TRBJ2-7|-|-|TRBV7-9
TGTGCCAGCCCTTCAGACCGGCGGGGCCTTCGATACTTC
CASPSDRRGLRYF
>TRBJ2-1|-|TRBD2|TRBV15
TGTGCCACCAGCAGAGATATTCGGACTAGCGGGGGCAATGAGCAGTTCTTC
CATSRDIRTSGGNEQFF
>TRBJ2-2|-|-|TRBV11-3
TGTGCCAGCAGCCCAGGGAACACCGGGGAGCTGTTTTTT
CASSPGNTGELFF
>TRBJ2-2|-|-|TRBV6-5
TGTGCCAGCAGTTATCGGACAACCAACACCGGGGAGCTGTTTTTT
CASSYRTTNTGELFF
>TRBJ2-7|-|-|TRBV6-1
TGTGCCAGCAGTGATTCTCGTAAGGGAGTGGGCGAGCAGTACTTC
CASSDSRKGVGEQYF
>TRBJ1-1|-|-|TRBV11-2
TGTGCCAGCAGCCCCCGTTTGGGGCTGGACACTGAAGCTTTCTTT
CASSPRLGLDTEAFF
>TRBJ1-2|few|-|TRBV18
TGTGCCAGCTCACTAAGGAGAGAAACTGGTGGCTACACCTTC
CASSLRRETGGYTF
>TRBJ2-5|-|TRBD1|TRBV19
TGTGCCAGTAGTATACGTGACAGGGGTCGGGAGACCCAGTACTTC
CASSIRDRGRETQYF
>TRBJ2-5|-|-|TRBV7-2
TGTGCCAGCAGCGTACAGGGGACCCAGTACTTC
CASSVQGTQYF
>TRBJ2-5|-|-|TRBV18
TGTGCCAGCTCACCAGGACTTAGAGGAGAGACCCAGTACTTC
CASSPGLRGETQYF
>TRBJ2-7|-|TRBD1|TRBV6-5
TGTGCCAGCAGTGGGACAGGGGTAAACTACGAGCAGTACTTC
CASSGTGVNYEQYF
>TRBJ2-7|-|-|TRBV5-6
TGTGCCAGCAGTTCTCAGGGCTGGGGCTACGAGCAGTACTTC
CASSSQGWGYEQYF
>TRBJ2-2|-|TRBD2|TRBV7-2
TGTGCCAGCAGCCAGGGACTAGCGGGAATGGTCGGGGAGCTGTTTTTT
CASSQGLAGMVGELFF
>TRBJ2-5|-|TRBD2|TRBV9
TGTGCCAGCAGCGTAGGAAGCGGGGGGGCAGGGGAGACCCAGTACTTC
CASSVGSGGAGETQYF
>TRBJ2-7|-|TRBD1|TRBV7-2
TGTGCCAGCAGCTTAGGGACAGGGTCAGGTTACGAGCAGTACTTC
CASSLGTGSGYEQYF
>TRBJ1-2|few|-|TRBV28
TGTGCCAGCAGAACAGGGTTAGTGGGCTACACCTTC
CASRTGLVGYTF
>TRBJ2-1|-|TRBD2|TRBV7-3
TGTGCCAGCAGCTTAAAACGGGAGGGCCTGGATGAGCAGTTCTTC
CASSLKREGLDEQFF
>TRBJ1-5|once|-|TRBV5-6
TGTGCCAGCAGCTCCCGGCGAGGGAGCAATCAGCCCCAGCATTTT
CASSSRRGSNQPQHF
>TRBJ1-5|-|-|TRBV6-5
TGTGCCAGCAGCCTAAGCCACGATAGCAATCAGCCCCAGCATTTT
CASSLSHDSNQPQHF
>TRBJ1-1|few|-|TRBV28
TGTGCCAGCAGTTCCGGACATAGGAAAGCTTTCTTT
CASSSGHRKAFF
>TRBJ2-3|-|TRBD1|TRBV2
TGTGCCAGCAGCTGGACAGGGAGGACAGATACGCAGTATTTT
CASSWTGRTDTQYF
>TRBJ2-1|-|-|TRBV19
TGTGCCAGTATCTCTTCGGCAGCCGACGGGAATGAGCAGTTCTTC
CASISSAADGNEQFF